This T cell receptor beta chain was captured by sequencing in a study of CD8 T cells in Susac syndrome (dated by TCRdb to the late 2010s). About the study as a whole: The study used repertoire sequencing to test whether antigen drove CD8+ T cell activation and differentiation in Susac syndrome. The study at large found these results: The number of individuals in the TCR sequencing and HLA analysis was recognized as being relatively small.

High-throughput TCR beta sequencing profiled peripheral blood CD8+ and CD4+ T cells from healthy donors, Susac syndrome patients and multiple sclerosis patients. Multiple sclerosis controls were treatment-naive patients with stable or active relapsing-remitting disease fulfilling revised McDonald criteria. Bulk CD8+ and CD4+ T cells were purified by magnetic negative isolation, while CD8+ TEMRA cells were enriched using FACS. Blood was collected in EDTA tubes and processed within 24 hours, with PBMCs isolated through density gradient centrifugation. PBMCs intended for TCR sequencing were cryopreserved in liquid nitrogen and thawed later in a water bath at 37 degrees C. Purity of sorted or isolated CD4+, CD8+ and CD8+ TEMRA cells was at least 90%. This clonotype is a singleton in its sample. What antigen it recognizes has not been identified. No base quality information exists; no much larger clone differs at one position. A single read makes a weak case.

RNA was extracted using the RNeasy kit, and roughly 0.45 to 1 microgram was reverse transcribed with random hexamers. TCR beta CDR3 regions were amplified with the immunoSEQ multiplex PCR assay covering 54 Vbeta and 13 Jbeta segments. PCR amplification bias was corrected by using a synthetic template baseline for primer optimization and computational correction. Under the source paper's analysis protocol: Reads were assigned to V, D and J genes according to IMGT and analyzed in immunoSEQ Analyzer, with only productive sequences retained. To calculate clonality, Shannon entropy was normalized by log2 of the number of productive unique sequences and then subtracted from one. For each patient and control, public and private clones were evaluated among the 100 most prevalent clones. Clones were defined as Susac-specific when absent from the healthy and MS cohorts, from over a thousand published viral clones and from other ImmuneACCESS disease sequences. TCRdb ran its own pipeline on the public reads, namely fastp trimming at Q25 and MiXCR clone calling, and kept in-frame beta chains. When rows share a CDR3 protein, they turn into one entry using the most common DNA and genes. None of the V and J calls come from the authors' own analysis; TCRdb made them. For this sample the table gives over 150,000 distinct CDR3 sequences, of which about 94% were detected only once. The ten largest clonotypes hold around 0.097% of the sample.

CDR1 and CDR2 are read off the germline V gene as MNHEY and SVGAGI. V is shortened by 6 bases, J by 7 bases, and the region joining them spans 19 bases. The CDR3, from cysteine to phenylalanine, totals 15 residues. Left in the record is the CDR3 DNA by itself, 45 bases read in frame from the first base. This receptor was identified in a human donor with multiple sclerosis. The material sequenced was CD4+ T cells from PBMCs. The sequence links TRBV6-5 to TRBJ2-1; the D call could be TRBD1 or TRBD2, with each sharing 5 bases. The DNA reads as follows: TGTGCCAGCAGCCGACTGTCCGGGGCTGGGAATGAGCAGTTCTTC. Protein translation: CASSRLSGAGNEQFF.